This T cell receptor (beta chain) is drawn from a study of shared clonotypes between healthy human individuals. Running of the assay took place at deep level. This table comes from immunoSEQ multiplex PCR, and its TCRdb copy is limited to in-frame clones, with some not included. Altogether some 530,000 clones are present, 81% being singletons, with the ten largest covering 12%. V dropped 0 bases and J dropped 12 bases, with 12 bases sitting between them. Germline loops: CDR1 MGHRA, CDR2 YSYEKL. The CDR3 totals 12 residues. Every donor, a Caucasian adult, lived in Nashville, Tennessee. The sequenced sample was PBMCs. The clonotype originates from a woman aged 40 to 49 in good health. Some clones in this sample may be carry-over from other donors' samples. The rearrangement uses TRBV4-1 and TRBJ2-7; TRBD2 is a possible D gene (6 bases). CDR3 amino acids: CASSQDGGMLYF. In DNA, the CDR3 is TGCGCCAGCAGCCAAGATGGCGGGATGTTGTACTTC.